This T cell receptor (beta chain) was retrieved from a study of cytomegalovirus exposure and HLA in healthy donors (TCRdb year 2017). For context, the study as a whole: In an earlier analysis of 550 to 750 of the donors, about 260 Gb of sequence data and roughly 100 million unique TCR beta sequences from about 190 million T cells were reported. Of the approximately 400 genotyped donors, approximately 83% fell in the genetic ancestry cluster associated with self-reported Caucasian donors. The later analysis used no new phenotypic data to find candidate immune exposures, relying instead on TCR beta sequences and their occurrence across donors. The number of typed donors differed by locus: roughly 629-630 for A, B, C, DRB1 and DQB1; 522 for DQA1; over 600 for DPA1; and some 450 for DPB1. An earlier analysis of 587 of the donors applied high-throughput TCR beta sequencing to assess whether each TCR beta V gene segment acted as functional or pseudogenic. To study patterns of TCR occurrence, a later analysis re-analyzed previously published TCR beta repertoires from several hundred donors and added high-resolution HLA genotyping. An early release that covered about 600 HLA-typed donors contained approximately 290 gigabases of sequencing data and 65 million to 100 million unique TCR sequences. All discovery cohort repertoires had been generated on a single sequencing platform. The study used immunosequencing to profile the T cell repertoires of approximately 690 subjects and linked those repertoires to cytomegalovirus serostatus. To predict cytomegalovirus infection status, the study brought together high-throughput TCR immunosequencing, statistical association of individual TCRs with disease status, and machine learning. The study was designed to test whether signatures of past pathogen exposure could be identified by cataloging public T cell receptors. Among around 400 genotyped donors of the cohort, an average of approximately 230,000 unique TCR beta nucleotide sequences were sequenced per donor, around a sixth of them non-productive. A later genetic analysis took genome-wide SNP genotypes for about 65% of the 666 donors and used that subset as a discovery cohort. Along with the roughly 670-subject first cohort, a separate validation cohort of around 120 different subjects was used. Alongside the repertoire data, information on donor age, sex, ethnicity and CMV serostatus was compiled. HLA typing covered class I and class II loci at four-digit resolution. Four or five DR-DQ haplotypes were handled as single units for association and clustering because linkage in the cohort was strong.

The cohort comprised fewer than 750 healthy bone marrow donors. At the time of sampling, all cohort members were nominally healthy, though unrecorded immune exposures were likely present. The donor tested CMV seropositive, placing the donor among the 289 seropositive members of the cohort. A peripheral blood sample was provided by each donor, and peripheral blood mononuclear cells were used for TCR beta sequencing. The Qiagen DNeasy Blood Extraction Kit was used to extract genomic DNA from the blood cell samples. General study outcomes and caveats: A later analysis found that TCR association rates varied across HLA loci, with DRB1 alleles showing the most associated TCRs and HLA-C alleles the fewest. When HLA alleles, especially DR and DQ, strongly co-occurred, attributing TCR associations to individual alleles was difficult. In an earlier analysis of under 600 of the donors, most TCR beta V segments were observed in productive rearrangements about 87% or about 30% of the time, broadly matching IMGT annotations. At a false discovery rate of 0.05, a later analysis linked some 18,000 TCR beta sequences to specific HLA alleles. Because HLA typing was missing for some donors at each locus, association tests included only the typed subset. Most CMV-associated TCR beta chains appeared to be HLA-restricted in a later analysis, and the HLA associations seemed to be driven largely by CMV exposure. V-gene and J-gene trimming of TCR beta chains was associated with a missense DCLRE1C variant in a later genetic analysis, and the association was replicated in an independent cohort. Some IMGT-functional V segments, including TRBV6-2 and TRBV6-3, could not be distinguished by the 87-base-pair reads and were therefore excluded. In vitro tests confirmed that a few of the cytomegalovirus-associated TCR beta chains recognize cytomegalovirus antigens. Correlated functional status among segregating V segments might be attributable to linkage disequilibrium, but an unknown experimental factor could not be ruled out. The sequencing pipeline was judged likely to have produced a cluster of highly shared sequence variants as a technical artifact. The study gave a list of some 150 TCR beta chains associated with cytomegalovirus. Cytomegalovirus status was reported to be diagnosed by the classifier with high specificity and sensitivity in both the original and validation cohorts. Sequencing depth was assumed to be roughly uniform across donors in the presence/absence analyses, though that assumption may not hold. The authors suggested that the approach could potentially be extended to other disease states and immunological phenotypes. The only immune exposure information available for the cohort was CMV serostatus. Most TCR sequences were observed very rarely across donors, whereas some public TCRs were present in many individuals. The earlier analysis of 587 of the donors excluded approximately 17 rarely observed V segments, including chromosome 9 orphons, because counts were too low. According to a later analysis, parvovirus B19, influenza, CMV and Epstein-Barr virus appeared linked to several top co-occurrence clusters. A later genetic analysis reported fewer N-insertions in productive TCRs among donors in an Asian-associated ancestry cluster than the approximately 670-donor mean. The cohort was sequenced for TCR beta chains only, and without alpha or paired-chain data the features that could be detected were limited. In a later analysis, HLA-associated TCR beta chains showed more clonal expansion and lower generation probabilities than non-associated chains that were equally common. A further reported finding was that TCR beta sequences accurately predicted the HLA-A and HLA-B alleles for most subjects in the first cohort.

The library came from the immunoSEQ multiplex PCR assay. For the multiplex PCR, a mixture combining 60 forward primers for TCR Vbeta segments and 13 reverse primers for TCR Jbeta segments was used. Amplification of the CDR3 region of rearranged TCR beta genes was performed with a multiplex PCR assay on genomic DNA. On the Illumina HiSeq System, the amplified TCR beta libraries were sequenced as 87-base-pair reads. The source study handled its data this way. A later analysis tallied 75 million to 95 million unique TCR beta chains across the 610 or so repertoires, and about 12 million of those chains were shared by two or more donors. To remove PCR and sequencing errors, raw reads were error-corrected and collapsed into unique sequences using a nearest-neighbor algorithm that merged closely related sequences. CDR3 sequences were aligned to IMGT reference sequences to assign V, D and J gene segments. Each retained sequence needed at least a six-nucleotide match to both a V gene segment and a J gene segment. Rearrangements were called productive when the CDR3 lacked stop codons and stayed in frame with V and J; all others were non-productive. CDR3 was defined according to IMGT convention as the region running from the second conserved V-encoded cysteine to the conserved J-encoded phenylalanine. The earlier analysis of 550 to 650 of the donors excluded any sequence lacking an unambiguous match to a single V gene segment. In an earlier analysis of several hundred of the donors, V segments were called functional above 56.7% productive rearrangements and were called segregating when the between-donor standard deviation exceeded 5%. A statistical classification framework was built for diagnosing cytomegalovirus status from the catalog of TCR beta chain sequences. In a later analysis, V and J genes were assigned by comparing TCR nucleotide sequences against IMGT/GENE-DB human TR gene sequences. A later analysis assigned CDR3 sequences and most-parsimonious VDJ recombination scenarios with the TCRdist pipeline. A later analysis defined each TCR beta chain by its CDR3 amino acid sequence plus V-gene family, and excluded reads lacking a unique V-gene family. In a later analysis, nearly 600 highly shared, low-generation-probability nucleotide sequences were removed to address suspected cross-contamination and a sequencing artifact. A later analysis calculated a clonal expansion index for each public chain from normalized within-repertoire ranks of inferred template counts. In a later analysis, generation probabilities were computed with a VDJ recombination model fitted to out-of-frame rearrangements, and the resulting probabilities were checked against IGoR. Hypergeometric tests were used in a later analysis to score TCR-TCR, TCR-HLA and TCR-CMV co-occurrence, with a repertoire-size bias correction applied to the TCR pairs. In a later analysis, false discovery rates were estimated by permuting HLA or CMV assignments 20 times. A later analysis grouped co-occurring TCRs with DBSCAN, adding TCRdist sequence similarity when clustering within HLA-allele-positive subsets. Repertoires with fewer than 30,000 or more than 120,000 public chains, plus five repertoires with anomalous nucleotide sharing, were excluded from co-occurrence clustering. What TCRdb holds here is the immuneACCESS table cut down to in-frame rearrangements. Part of the clones is not present; checked against another copy, under half of the missing clones reflect an unresolved V gene, and the others are unexplained. D and trimming were read from the DNA, whereas the V and J calls and clone size are those reported in that table. This sample's table lists just under 80,000 clones. Of the sample, 3% to 4% is held by the ten largest clones.

As for this clone: Its antigen is still unknown.

The germline V gene gives CDR1 as MGHRA and CDR2 as YSYEKL. The CDR3 holds 16 amino acids from the cysteine to the phenylalanine. Only CDR3 DNA remains: 48 bases, in frame from the first base. Ends trimmed: V by 4 bases, J by 1 base; bases unmatched to a gene: 4. Here the chain combines TRBV4-1 and TRBJ2-2; the central 9 bases match TRBD1. Sequencing was done on a sample of PBMCs. The TCR sequence derives from a man younger than 35 in good health and CMV-seropositive. The bases read TGCGCCAGCAGCCCATTGGGACAGGGGAACACCGGGGAGCTGTTTTTT. Its amino acids are CASSPLGQGNTGELFF.